This T cell receptor beta chain was obtained from a study of blood T cell repertoires in COVID-19. V dropped 6 bases and J dropped 5; count of bases not matched to a gene: 11. This CDR3 region has 16 residues. CDR1 and CDR2 from the germline V gene are PRHDT and FYEKMQ (reference sequence). The data were produced by immunoSEQ multiplex PCR, yet TCRdb's version contains in-frame clones alone and is incomplete. The sample holds 350,000 to 450,000 clones; around nine tenths are singletons and the top ten take under 8.5%. Source material: peripheral blood. This receptor was obtained from a woman aged 55-75 years with COVID-19, enrolled during active disease. The rearrangement links TRBV13 to TRBJ1-5; 9 nucleotides align to TRBD1. The CDR3 protein is CASSLRTGEGYQPQHF. The CDR3 DNA follows: TGTGCCAGCAGTCTCCGGACAGGGGAAGGGTATCAGCCCCAGCATTTT.